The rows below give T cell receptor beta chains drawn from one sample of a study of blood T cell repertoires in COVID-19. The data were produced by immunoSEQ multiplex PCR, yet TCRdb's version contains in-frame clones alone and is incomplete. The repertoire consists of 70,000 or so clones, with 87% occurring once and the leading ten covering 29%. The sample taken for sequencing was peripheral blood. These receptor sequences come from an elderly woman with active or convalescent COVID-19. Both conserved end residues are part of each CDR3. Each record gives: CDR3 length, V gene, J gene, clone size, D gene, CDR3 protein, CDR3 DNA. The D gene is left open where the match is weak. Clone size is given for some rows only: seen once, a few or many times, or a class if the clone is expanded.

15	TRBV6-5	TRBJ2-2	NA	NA	CASSTGTSLSRELFF	TGTGCCAGCAGTACAGGGACCTCTTTAAGTCGGGAGCTGTTTTTT
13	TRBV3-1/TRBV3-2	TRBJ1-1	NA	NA	CASSPNEGTEAFF	TGTGCCAGCAGCCCAAACGAGGGTACTGAAGCTTTCTTT
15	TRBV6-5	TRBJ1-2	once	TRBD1	CASTSLDRGQDGYTF	TGTGCCAGCACCTCCCTGGACAGGGGGCAGGATGGCTACACCTTC
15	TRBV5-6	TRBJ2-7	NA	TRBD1	CASSSGTGGSYEQYF	TGTGCCAGCAGCTCTGGGACAGGGGGGTCCTACGAGCAGTACTTC
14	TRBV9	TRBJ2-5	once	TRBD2	CASSARGGVETQYF	TGTGCCAGCAGCGCCCGGGGGGGCGTAGAGACCCAGTACTTC
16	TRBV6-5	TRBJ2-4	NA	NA	CASSYVRPSGRDIQYF	TGTGCCAGCAGTTACGTTCGTCCCTCGGGAAGGGACATTCAGTACTTC
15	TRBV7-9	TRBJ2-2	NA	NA	CASRTGSANTGELFF	TGTGCCAGCAGGACCGGGAGCGCGAACACCGGGGAGCTGTTTTTT
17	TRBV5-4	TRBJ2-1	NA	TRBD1	CASSLEINQGAVNEQFF	TGTGCCAGCAGCTTGGAAATAAATCAGGGGGCGGTCAATGAGCAGTTCTTC
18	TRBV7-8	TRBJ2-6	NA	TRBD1	CASSDSGTGPSGANVLTF	TGTGCCAGCAGCGACTCCGGGACAGGACCCTCTGGGGCCAACGTCCTGACTTTC
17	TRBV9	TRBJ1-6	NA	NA	CASSAAPGQSYNSPLHF	TGTGCCAGCAGCGCAGCACCTGGACAGTCTTATAATTCACCCCTCCACTTT
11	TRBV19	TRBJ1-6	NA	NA	CASSRDSPLHF	TGTGCCAGTAGTCGTGATTCACCCCTCCACTTT
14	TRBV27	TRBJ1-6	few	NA	CASSYDSNNSPLHF	TGTGCCAGCAGCTACGACAGCAATAATTCACCCCTCCACTTT
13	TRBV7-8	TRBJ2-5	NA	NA	CASSYAPGETQYF	TGTGCCAGCAGCTATGCACCAGGGGAGACCCAGTACTTC
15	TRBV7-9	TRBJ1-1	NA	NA	CASSIRTGLNTEAFF	TGTGCCAGCAGCATACGTACAGGGTTGAACACTGAAGCTTTCTTT
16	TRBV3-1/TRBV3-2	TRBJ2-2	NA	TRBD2	CASSRSGGRNTGELFF	TGTGCCAGCAGTCGTAGCGGGGGCCGAAACACCGGGGAGCTGTTTTTT